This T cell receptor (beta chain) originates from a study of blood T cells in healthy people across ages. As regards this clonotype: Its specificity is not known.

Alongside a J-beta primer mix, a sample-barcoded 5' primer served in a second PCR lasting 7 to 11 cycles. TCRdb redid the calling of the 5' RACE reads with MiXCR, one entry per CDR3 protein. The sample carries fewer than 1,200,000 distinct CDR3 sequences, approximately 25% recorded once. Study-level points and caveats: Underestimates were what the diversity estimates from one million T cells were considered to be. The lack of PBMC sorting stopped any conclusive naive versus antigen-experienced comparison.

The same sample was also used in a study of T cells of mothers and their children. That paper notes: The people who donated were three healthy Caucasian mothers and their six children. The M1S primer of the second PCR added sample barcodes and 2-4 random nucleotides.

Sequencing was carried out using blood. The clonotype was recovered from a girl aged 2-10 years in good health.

The CDR3, as DNA: TGTGCCATCCGGCAGGCTAAGGACGAGCAGTACTTC. This codes for CAIRQAKDEQYF. The chain combines TRBV10-3 with TRBJ2-1, with D uncertain. The DNA end favors TRBJ2-7, so the J call may be wrong. This CDR3 has 12 residues. CDR1 and CDR2 from the germline V gene are ENHRY and SYGVKD.